These 8 T cell receptor beta chains share one sample of origin, sequenced in a study of technical replicates of blood from a few donors. Repertoires were generated with immunoSEQ multiplex PCR, while TCRdb's copy carries only in-frame clones and drops some. The sample contains about 70,000 clones, almost 98% of which appear only once. Sequencing was done on a sample of T cells isolated from PBMCs. All receptors derive from a human donor in good health.

This chain links TRBV19 with TRBJ2-1, with D tentatively TRBD2 (5 bases). The CDR3 length is 15 residues. Germline lookup yields CDR1 LNHDA and CDR2 SQIVND (reference sequence). V lost 9 bases and J lost 8, with 23 bases in between. The CDR3 spells CASKPLSGSIDEQFF. The CDR3 nucleotides are TGTGCCAGCAAACCTCTCTCGGGGAGTATCGATGAGCAGTTCTTC.

The chain employs TRBV27 and TRBJ1-2; 7 nucleotides agree with TRBD1. This CDR3 is built from 15 residues. In germline, CDR1 is MNHEY, CDR2 SMNVEV (reference sequence). V lost 5 bases and J lost 8; bases outside the gene matches: 14. The chain's CDR3 is CASSQAGTASWGYTF. CDR3 in DNA: TGTGCCAGCAGTCAAGCCGGGACAGCTTCCTGGGGCTACACCTTC.

This rearrangement joins TRBV28 to TRBJ2-7; D may be TRBD1 (5 bases). This CDR3 contains 19 residues. Trimming cost V 4 bases and J 4 bases, with 29 bases left between them. Looked up from germline, CDR1 is MDHEN and CDR2 is SYDVKM. The CDR3 DNA is TGTGCCAGCAGTTCCACCTCGGACCGTCAGGGTCCCTGGCCATACGAGCAGTACTTC. This codes for CASSSTSDRQGPWPYEQYF.

The chain has TRBV6-1 and TRBJ2-7; D remains ambiguous. The CDR3 runs 12 residues. CDR1 MNHNS and CDR2 SASEGT come from the germline V gene. V dropped 4 bases and J dropped 7 bases, with 11 bases sitting between them. The CDR3 coding sequence is TGTGCCAGCAGTGTAGAGAAAACGGAGCAGTACTTC. Protein: CASSVEKTEQYF.

The V gene is TRBV29-1, the J gene TRBJ2-5, with D possibly TRBD1 on 6 matching bases. The germline gives CDR1 SQVTM, CDR2 ANQGSEA. CDR3 length equals 14 residues. In nucleotides, the CDR3 is TGCAGTGTGCGGGCGTTGGGGGCATGGGAGACCCAGTACTTC. Translated, it gives CSVRALGAWETQYF.

The chain joins TRBV4-1 to TRBJ1-5, with TRBD1 identical over 9 bases. Germline CDR1 reads MGHRA; CDR2 reads YSYEKL. J lost 9 bases, V lost 1 base, and 4 bases had no gene match. This CDR3 region has 14 residues. CDR3 bases: TGCGCCAGCAGCCAAGGCACAGGGGGCGCGCCCCAGCATTTT. This sequence encodes CASSQGTGGAPQHF.

This clone came up once. The chain recombines TRBV28 with TRBJ1-5, with 7 bases identical to TRBD1. CDR1 and CDR2 from the germline V gene are MDHEN and SYDVKM. V lost 5 bases, J lost 5 bases, and 15 bases stayed unmatched. The CDR3 totals 17 residues. The CDR3 DNA reads as TGTGCCAGCAGTCTCTACTCGACAGGGCTTACGTATCAGCCCCAGCATTTT. It encodes CASSLYSTGLTYQPQHF.

The rearrangement links TRBV15 to TRBJ1-5, with D possibly being TRBD1 (6 bases). The CDR3 loop spans 15 amino acids. V lost 0 bases and J 5 bases, leaving 11 bases between the germline ends. From germline, CDR1 is LNHNV and CDR2 YYDKDF (reference sequence). CDR3 residues: CATSRELQGDQPQHF. CDR3 coding DNA: TGTGCCACCAGCAGAGAACTACAGGGTGATCAGCCCCAGCATTTT.